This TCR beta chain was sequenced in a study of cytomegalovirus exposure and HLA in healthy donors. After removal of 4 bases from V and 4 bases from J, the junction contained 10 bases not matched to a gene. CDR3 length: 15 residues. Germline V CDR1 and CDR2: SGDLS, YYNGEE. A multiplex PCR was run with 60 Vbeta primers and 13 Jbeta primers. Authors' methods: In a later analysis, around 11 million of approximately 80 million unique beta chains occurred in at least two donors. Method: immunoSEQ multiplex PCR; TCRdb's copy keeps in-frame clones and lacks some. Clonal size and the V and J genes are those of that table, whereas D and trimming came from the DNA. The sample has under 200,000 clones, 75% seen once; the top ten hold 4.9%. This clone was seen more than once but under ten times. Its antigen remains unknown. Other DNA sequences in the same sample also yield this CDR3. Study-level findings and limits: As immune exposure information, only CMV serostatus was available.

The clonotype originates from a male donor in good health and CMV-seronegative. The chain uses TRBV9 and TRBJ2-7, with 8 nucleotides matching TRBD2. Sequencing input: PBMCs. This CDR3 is CASSPGSGSLYEQYF. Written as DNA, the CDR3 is TGTGCCAGCAGCCCTGGGAGCGGGAGCTTGTACGAGCAGTACTTC.